This TCR beta chain comes out of a study of prognosis after radiotherapy for stage I lung cancer. Whole-study findings and limits: Some patients went on to develop distant metastases. Their Shannon entropy after stereotactic body radiation therapy was lower, and its change from baseline was also lower.

This clonotype is deemed medium-sized. Its antigen is as yet unknown. Multiplex PCR in two rounds served to amplify TCR beta CDR3 from genomic DNA. With primers specific to each TRBV and TRBJ gene, the first-round PCR was performed. TCRdb itself ran the multiplex PCR reads through MiXCR, one entry per CDR3 protein. The sample includes some 17,000 distinct CDR3 sequences, around 42% of them seen just once. The CDR3 runs to 13 residues. The germline gives CDR1 MDHEN, CDR2 SYDVKM. Unmatched junction bases numbered 10, after V lost 2 bases and J lost 12 bases. The chain uses TRBV28 and TRBJ2-7, with 7 bases that match TRBD1. The TCR comes from a donor aged 50 or older with non-small cell lung cancer. The sample in question was PBMCs, obtained before or after stereotactic body radiation therapy (not recorded which). The CDR3 nucleotides read TGTGCCAGCAGTTTAGGTACCGGGACAGTCCCGTACTTC. It codes for CASSLGTGTVPYF.